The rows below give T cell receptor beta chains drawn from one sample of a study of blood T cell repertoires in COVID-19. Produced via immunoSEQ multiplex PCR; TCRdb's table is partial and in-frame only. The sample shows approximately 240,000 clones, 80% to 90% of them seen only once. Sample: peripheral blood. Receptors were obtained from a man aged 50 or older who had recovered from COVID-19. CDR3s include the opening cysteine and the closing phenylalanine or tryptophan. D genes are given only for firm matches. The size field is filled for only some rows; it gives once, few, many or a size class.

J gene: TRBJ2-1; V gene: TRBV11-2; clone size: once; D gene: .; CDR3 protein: CASSQGTTAQKYNEQFF; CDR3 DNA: TGTGCCAGCAGCCAGGGGACTACCGCGCAGAAATACAATGAGCAGTTCTTC
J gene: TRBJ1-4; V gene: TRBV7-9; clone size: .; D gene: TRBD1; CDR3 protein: CASSDLGTAREKLFF; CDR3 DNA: TGTGCCAGCAGCGACCTTGGGACAGCCCGTGAAAAACTGTTTTTT
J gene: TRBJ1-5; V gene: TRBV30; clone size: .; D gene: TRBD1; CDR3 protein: CAWNPGTGKPQHF; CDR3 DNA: TGTGCCTGGAACCCCGGGACAGGGAAGCCCCAGCATTTT
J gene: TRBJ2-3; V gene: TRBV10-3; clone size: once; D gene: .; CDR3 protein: CAISVQGSKQYF; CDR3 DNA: TGTGCCATCAGTGTTCAGGGGAGTAAGCAGTATTTT
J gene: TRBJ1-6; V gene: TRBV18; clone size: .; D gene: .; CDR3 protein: CASSPGGSSYNSPLHF; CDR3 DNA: TGTGCCAGCTCACCGGGAGGGAGCTCCTATAATTCACCCCTCCACTTT
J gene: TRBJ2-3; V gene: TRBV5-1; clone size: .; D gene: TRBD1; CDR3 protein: CASSLQGAAPDTQYF; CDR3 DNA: TGCGCCAGCAGCTTGCAGGGGGCGGCCCCAGATACGCAGTATTTT
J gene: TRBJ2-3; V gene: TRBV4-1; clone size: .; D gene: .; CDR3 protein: CASSQDRTSTDTQYF; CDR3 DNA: TGCGCCAGCAGCCAAGATAGGACTAGCACAGATACGCAGTATTTT
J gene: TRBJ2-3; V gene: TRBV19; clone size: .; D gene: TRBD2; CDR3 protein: CASSIVLAGGPDTQYF; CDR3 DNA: TGTGCCAGTAGTATAGTACTAGCGGGAGGGCCAGATACGCAGTATTTT
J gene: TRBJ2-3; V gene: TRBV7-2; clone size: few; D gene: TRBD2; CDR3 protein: CASSQGLAADTQYF; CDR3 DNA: TGTGCCAGCAGCCAGGGACTAGCAGCGGATACGCAGTATTTT
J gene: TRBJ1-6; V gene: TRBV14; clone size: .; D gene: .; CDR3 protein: CASSQDRGSYSPLHF; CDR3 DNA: TGTGCCAGCAGCCAAGATAGGGGCAGCTATTCACCCCTCCACTTT
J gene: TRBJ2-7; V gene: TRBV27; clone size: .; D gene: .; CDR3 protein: CASSLSGLASSYEQYF; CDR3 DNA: TGTGCCAGCAGTTTATCGGGGCTAGCGAGCTCCTACGAGCAGTACTTC
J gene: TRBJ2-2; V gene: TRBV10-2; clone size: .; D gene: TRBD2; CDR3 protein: CASKLRGTSGPGELFF; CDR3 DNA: TGCGCCAGCAAGTTAAGGGGGACTAGCGGGCCCGGGGAGCTGTTTTTT
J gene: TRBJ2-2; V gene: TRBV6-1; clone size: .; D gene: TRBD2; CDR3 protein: CASSEAELAGVHTGELFF; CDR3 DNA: TGTGCCAGCAGTGAAGCAGAGCTAGCGGGAGTTCACACCGGGGAGCTGTTTTTT
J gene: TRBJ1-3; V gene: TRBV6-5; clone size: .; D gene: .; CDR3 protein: CASSYLQGGNTIYF; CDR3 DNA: TGTGCCAGCAGTTACTTGCAGGGAGGAAACACCATATATTTT
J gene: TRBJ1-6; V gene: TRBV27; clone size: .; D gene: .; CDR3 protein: CASSLRNILIYNSPLHF; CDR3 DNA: TGTGCCAGCAGTTTGAGGAATATTTTAATCTATAATTCACCCCTCCACTTT
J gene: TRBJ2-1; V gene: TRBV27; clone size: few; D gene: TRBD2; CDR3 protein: CASSLWTSNEQFF; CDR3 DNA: TGTGCCAGCAGTTTATGGACTAGCAATGAGCAGTTCTTC
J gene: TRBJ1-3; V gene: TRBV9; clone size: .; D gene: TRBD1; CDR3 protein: CASTQGGTAGNTIYF; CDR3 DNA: TGTGCCAGCACCCAAGGCGGGACAGCTGGAAACACCATATATTTT
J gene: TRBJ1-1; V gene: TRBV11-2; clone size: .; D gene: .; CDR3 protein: CASSSGVTEAFF; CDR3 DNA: TGTGCCAGCAGCTCGGGTGTAACTGAAGCTTTCTTT
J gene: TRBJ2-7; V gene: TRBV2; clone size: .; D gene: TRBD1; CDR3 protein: CASRTPGQVSSYEQYF; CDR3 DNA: TGTGCCAGCAGGACCCCGGGACAGGTGTCCTCCTACGAGCAGTACTTC
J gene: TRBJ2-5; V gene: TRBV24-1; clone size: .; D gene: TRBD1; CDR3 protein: CATSDFLAGGKETQYF; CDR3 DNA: TGTGCCACCAGTGATTTTTTGGCAGGGGGAAAGGAGACCCAGTACTTC
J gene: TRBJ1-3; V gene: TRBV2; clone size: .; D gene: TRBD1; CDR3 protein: CASGLTRGLGNTIYF; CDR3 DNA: TGTGCCAGCGGGCTGACAAGGGGGCTTGGAAACACCATATATTTT
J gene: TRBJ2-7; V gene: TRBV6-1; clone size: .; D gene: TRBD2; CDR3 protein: CASSAQTSGNSYEQYF; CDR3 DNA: TGTGCCAGCAGTGCTCAGACTAGCGGAAACTCCTACGAGCAGTACTTC
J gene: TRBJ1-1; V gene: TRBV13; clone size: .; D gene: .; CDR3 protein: CASSLGQINTEAFF; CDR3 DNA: TGTGCCAGCAGCTTAGGACAGATAAACACTGAAGCTTTCTTT
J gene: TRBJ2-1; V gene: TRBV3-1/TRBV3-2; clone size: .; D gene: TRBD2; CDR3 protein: CAVLAGAEQFF; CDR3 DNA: TGTGCCGTACTAGCGGGAGCCGAGCAGTTCTTC
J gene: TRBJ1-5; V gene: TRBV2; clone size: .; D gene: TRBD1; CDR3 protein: CASSVGQGARQPQHF; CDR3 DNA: TGTGCCAGCAGTGTGGGGCAGGGGGCCCGGCAGCCCCAGCATTTT
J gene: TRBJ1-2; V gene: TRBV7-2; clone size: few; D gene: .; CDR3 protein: CASSAGLTAVGYTF; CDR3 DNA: TGTGCCAGCAGCGCGGGACTGACAGCGGTAGGCTACACCTTC
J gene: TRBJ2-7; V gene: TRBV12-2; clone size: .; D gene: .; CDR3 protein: CASRLAGTRRSYEQYF; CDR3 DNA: TGTGCAAGTCGCTTAGCGGGTACAAGGAGATCCTACGAGCAGTACTTC
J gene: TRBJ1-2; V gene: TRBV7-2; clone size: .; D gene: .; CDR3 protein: CASSLQAQVGIGYTF; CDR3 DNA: TGTGCCAGCAGCTTACAGGCGCAGGTGGGCATTGGCTACACCTTC
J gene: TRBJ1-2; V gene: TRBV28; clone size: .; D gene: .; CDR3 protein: CASSLSVYGYTF; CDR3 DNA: TGTGCCAGCAGTTTATCTGTCTATGGCTACACCTTC
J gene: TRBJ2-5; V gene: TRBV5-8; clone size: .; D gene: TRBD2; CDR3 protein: CASRRKAGGWETQYF; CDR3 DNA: TGTGCCAGCAGAAGAAAGGCGGGAGGCTGGGAGACCCAGTACTTC
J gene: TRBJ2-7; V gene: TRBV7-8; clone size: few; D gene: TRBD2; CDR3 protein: CASSRGLAGEGEQYF; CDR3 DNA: TGTGCCAGCAGCCGAGGACTAGCGGGAGAGGGGGAGCAGTACTTC
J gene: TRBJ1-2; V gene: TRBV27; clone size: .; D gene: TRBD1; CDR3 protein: CASSSPGTGIYGYTF; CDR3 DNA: TGTGCCAGCAGTTCCCCCGGGACAGGGATCTATGGCTACACCTTC
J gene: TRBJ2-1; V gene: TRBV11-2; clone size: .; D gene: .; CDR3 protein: CASSSNPRVRYNEQFF; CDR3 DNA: TGTGCCAGCAGCTCGAACCCCAGGGTGCGCTACAATGAGCAGTTCTTC
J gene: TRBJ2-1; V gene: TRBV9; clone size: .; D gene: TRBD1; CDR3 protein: CASSPREGQIYNEQFF; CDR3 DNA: TGTGCCAGCAGCCCCCGTGAGGGACAGATCTACAATGAGCAGTTCTTC
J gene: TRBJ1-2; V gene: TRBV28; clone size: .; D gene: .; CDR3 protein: CASSFGQYGYTF; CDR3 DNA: TGTGCCAGCAGTTTTGGACAGTATGGCTACACCTTC
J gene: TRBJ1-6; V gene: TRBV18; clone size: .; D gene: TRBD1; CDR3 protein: CASSLYDRDSPLHF; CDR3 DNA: TGTGCCAGCTCACTCTACGACAGGGACTCACCCCTCCACTTT
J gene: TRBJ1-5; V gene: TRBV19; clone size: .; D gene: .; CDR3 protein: CASSIQVGEGWQPQHF; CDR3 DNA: TGTGCCAGTAGTATCCAGGTCGGGGAGGGATGGCAGCCCCAGCATTTT
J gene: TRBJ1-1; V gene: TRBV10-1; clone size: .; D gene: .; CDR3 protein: CASSSNNHAEAFF; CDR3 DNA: TGCGCCAGCAGTTCCAACAATCACGCTGAAGCTTTCTTT
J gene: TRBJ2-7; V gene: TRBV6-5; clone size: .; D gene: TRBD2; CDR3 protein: CASSSVAGVSYEQYF; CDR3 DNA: TGTGCCAGCAGTTCAGTAGCGGGAGTGAGCTACGAGCAGTACTTC
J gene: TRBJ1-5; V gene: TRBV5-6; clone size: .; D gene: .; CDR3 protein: CASSSRRRGQPQHF; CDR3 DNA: TGTGCCAGCAGCTCCCGCCGGAGGGGTCAGCCCCAGCATTTT
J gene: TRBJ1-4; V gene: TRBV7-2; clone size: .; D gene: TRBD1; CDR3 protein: CASSYSPGQGGEKLFF; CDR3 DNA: TGTGCCAGCAGCTACAGTCCGGGACAGGGCGGTGAAAAACTGTTTTTT
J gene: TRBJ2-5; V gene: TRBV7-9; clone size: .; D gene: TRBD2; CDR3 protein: CASSLVTSGSAETQYF; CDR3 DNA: TGTGCCAGCAGCTTAGTGACTAGCGGGAGTGCGGAGACCCAGTACTTC
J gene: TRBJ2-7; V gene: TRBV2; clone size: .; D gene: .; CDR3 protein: CASSVQGLLTYEQYF; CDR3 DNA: TGTGCCAGCAGTGTACAGGGTCTACTTACCTACGAGCAGTACTTC
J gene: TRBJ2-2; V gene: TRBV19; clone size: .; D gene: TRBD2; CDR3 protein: CASRRTSGSRTGELFF; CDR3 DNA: TGTGCCAGTAGGAGGACTAGCGGGAGCCGTACCGGGGAGCTGTTTTTT
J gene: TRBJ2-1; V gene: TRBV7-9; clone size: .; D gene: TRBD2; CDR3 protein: CASSAGLAGAVEQFF; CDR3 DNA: TGTGCCAGCAGCGCGGGACTAGCGGGAGCCGTTGAGCAGTTCTTC
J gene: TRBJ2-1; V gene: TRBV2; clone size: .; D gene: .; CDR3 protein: CASSPPRLVAYNEQFF; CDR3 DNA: TGTGCCAGCAGTCCCCCTCGGCTAGTAGCCTACAATGAGCAGTTCTTC
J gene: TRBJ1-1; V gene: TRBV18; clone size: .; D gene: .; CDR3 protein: CASSPVQGSTEAFF; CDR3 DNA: TGTGCCAGCTCACCCGTCCAGGGGAGCACTGAAGCTTTCTTT
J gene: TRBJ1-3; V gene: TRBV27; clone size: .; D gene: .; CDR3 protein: CASSRTGGNTIYF; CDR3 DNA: TGTGCCAGCAGTAGGACTGGAGGAAACACCATATATTTT
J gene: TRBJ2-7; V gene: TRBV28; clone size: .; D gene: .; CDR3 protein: CASSFGSGEQYF; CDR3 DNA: TGTGCCAGCAGTTTCGGCTCGGGCGAGCAGTACTTC
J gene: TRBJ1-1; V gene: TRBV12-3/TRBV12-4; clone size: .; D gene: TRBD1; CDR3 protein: CASTLRGRTAFF; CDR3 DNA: TGTGCCAGCACTCTGAGGGGGCGGACAGCTTTCTTT
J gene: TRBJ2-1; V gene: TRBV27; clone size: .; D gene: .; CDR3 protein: CASGTVNRVLGNEQFF; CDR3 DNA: TGTGCCAGCGGAACTGTTAACAGGGTATTGGGCAATGAGCAGTTCTTC
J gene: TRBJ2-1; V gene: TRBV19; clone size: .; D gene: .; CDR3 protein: CASTSPGSASYNEQFF; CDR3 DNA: TGTGCCAGTACCTCTCCGGGGAGCGCCTCCTACAATGAGCAGTTCTTC
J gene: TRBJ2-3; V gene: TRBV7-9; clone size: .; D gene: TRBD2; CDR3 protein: CASSGGAGGPTDTQYF; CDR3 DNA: TGTGCCAGCAGCGGCGGGGCGGGAGGGCCCACAGATACGCAGTATTTT
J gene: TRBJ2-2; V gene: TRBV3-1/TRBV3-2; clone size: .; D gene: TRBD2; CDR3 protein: CASSQFSELRLAGVAGELFF; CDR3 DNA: TGTGCCAGCAGCCAATTTTCGGAATTGCGGCTAGCGGGAGTTGCGGGGGAGCTGTTTTTT